Shown below are 23 T cell receptor beta chains from a single sample sequenced in a study of blood T cell repertoires in COVID-19. Data came from immunoSEQ multiplex PCR; TCRdb stores just in-frame clones and leaves some out. The sample has about 430,000 clones; roughly 84% are singletons. The sample was PBMCs or T cells enriched from blood (not recorded which). The receptors originated from a woman aged 18-35 years who had been exposed to COVID-19.

The chain employs TRBV3-1 (or the pseudogene TRBV3-2) and TRBJ1-1, with 9 bases fitting TRBD1. CDR1 LGHDT and CDR2 YNNKEL come from the germline V gene (reference sequence). CDR3 length: 15 residues. Trimming took 7 bases from V and 2 from J; bases not matched to a gene: 8. The CDR3 loop reads CASTYGTGINTEAFF. The DNA for the CDR3 is TGTGCCAGCACTTACGGGACAGGGATTAACACTGAAGCTTTCTTT.

This chain joins TRBV5-1 and TRBJ2-7, with a possible D match to TRBD2 (5 bases). The CDR3 length is 14 residues. Germline assignment: CDR1 SGHRS and CDR2 YFSETQ. Trimming removed 4 bases at V and 5 bases at J, with 16 bases between. The CDR3 DNA is TGCGCCAGCAGCACGGGATCAACGGAACACGAGCAGTACTTC. Translation gives CASSTGSTEHEQYF. Looking up the rest from reference TRBV5-1 and TRBJ2-7 gives the full variable domain: KAGVTQTPRYLIKTRGQQVTLSCSPISGHRSVSWYQQTPGQGLQFLFEYFSETQRNKGNFPGRFSGRQFSNSRSEMNVSTLELGDSALYLCASSTGSTEHEQYFGPGTRLTVT.

The chain carries TRBV19 and TRBJ1-5, with 9 bases matching TRBD1. There are 14 residues in the CDR3. Germline V gene lookup returns CDR1 LNHDA and CDR2 SQIVND (reference sequence). J was trimmed by 5 bases and V by 5 bases; bases with no gene match: 4. CDR3 in amino acids: CASSLTGGHQPQHF. The CDR3 coding sequence is TGTGCCAGTAGTCTCACAGGGGGCCATCAGCCCCAGCATTTT.

This clone was recorded a few times. J is TRBJ1-3 and V is TRBV30; no firm D call. The germline gives CDR1 GTSNPN, CDR2 SVGIG (reference sequence). Trimming took off 0 bases at V and 0 bases at J, with 12 bases between the two ends. This CDR3 comprises 16 residues. DNA of the CDR3: TGTGCCTGGAGTGTACTTCCAGCGTACTCTGGAAACACCATATATTTT. Protein product: CAWSVLPAYSGNTIYF.

The chain employs TRBV6-2 or TRBV6-3 and TRBJ2-7; 8 bases align to TRBD2. The CDR3 is 12 residues long. Germline values: CDR1 MNHEY, CDR2 SVGEGT. With V trimmed by 6 bases and J by 5 bases, 3 bases remained unmatched. The CDR3 DNA reads as TGTGCCAGCAGCCGGGGGGGCGACGAGCAGTACTTC. Translating it yields CASSRGGDEQYF.

The J gene is TRBJ1-3, the V gene TRBV7-9; tentative D call: TRBD1 (5 bases). This CDR3 comprises 13 residues. In germline, CDR1 is SEHNR, CDR2 FQNEAQ (reference sequence). Trimming left V 6 bases short and J 4 bases short, with 10 bases between. The CDR3 region is CASRAGAGNTIYF. The CDR3 nucleotides are TGTGCCAGCAGGGCTGGGGCGGGAAACACCATATATTTT.

This sequence joins TRBV13 and TRBJ2-1; 9 nucleotides match TRBD2. This CDR3 is built from 16 residues. The junction had 4 bases not matched to a gene; V was cut back by 0 bases and J by 4 bases. Germline V gene sequence: CDR1 PRHDT, CDR2 FYEKMQ (reference sequence). CDR3 in DNA: TGTGCCAGCAGCTTAGGCTCTAGCGGGGAATACAATGAGCAGTTCTTC. Its translation: CASSLGSSGEYNEQFF. Variable domain in full (rest from reference TRBV13 and TRBJ2-1): AAGVIQSPRHLIKEKRETATLKCYPIPRHDTVYWYQQGPGQDPQFLISFYEKMQSDKGSIPDRFSAQQFSDYHSELNMSSLELGDSALYFCASSLGSSGEYNEQFFGPGTRLTVL.

J is TRBJ2-3 and V is TRBV27; D uncertain. This CDR3 has 15 amino acids. In germline, CDR1 is MNHEY, CDR2 SMNVEV (reference sequence). V gave up 6 bases and J gave up 4 bases, with 17 bases separating them. This CDR3 is CASSPTFLGPDTQYF. DNA of the CDR3: TGTGCCAGCAGCCCCACATTTTTGGGCCCAGATACGCAGTATTTT.

The chain has TRBV5-1 and TRBJ1-1; D may be TRBD1 (5 bases). V gave up 0 bases and J gave up 5 bases, with 14 bases separating them. The CDR3 loop spans 15 amino acids. Germline CDR1 reads SGHRS; CDR2 reads YFSETQ. CDR3 in amino acids: CASSLEAGMGTEAFF. The DNA for the CDR3 is TGCGCCAGCAGCTTGGAGGCAGGGATGGGGACTGAAGCTTTCTTT.

In DNA, the CDR3 is TGCGCCAGCAGCTTCATTACGGGACTAGCGGGAGTCAGTGAGCAGTTCTTC. Residues: CASSFITGLAGVSEQFF. The chain is built from TRBV5-1 and TRBJ2-1; TRBD2 matches 14 bases. This CDR3 contains 17 residues. CDR1 is SGHRS, CDR2 YFSETQ, per germline. The trim removed 2 bases at V and 9 bases at J, leaving 10 bases unmatched.

The chain is built from TRBV2 and TRBJ2-5, with D perhaps TRBD2 (6 bases). Between the trimmed V and J ends, which lost 3 bases and 4 bases, there was a span of 21 bases. The germline V gene has CDR1 SNHLY and CDR2 FYNNEI. This CDR3 spans 17 amino acids. The CDR3 region is CASSELVAASLAETQYF. CDR3 bases: TGTGCCAGCAGTGAGCTAGTAGCGGCCTCCCTGGCAGAGACCCAGTACTTC. Variable domain in full (rest from reference TRBV2 and TRBJ2-5): EPEVTQTPSHQVTQMGQEVILRCVPISNHLYFYWYRQILGQKVEFLVSFYNNEISEKSEIFDDQFSVERPDGSNFTLKIRSTKLEDSAMYFCASSELVAASLAETQYFGPGTRLLVL.

Worth noting for this clone: An end of the junction does not agree with germline; a read error may underlie this. V is TRBV5-1 and J is TRBJ2-5; the D gene is possibly TRBD2 (6 bases). Per germline, CDR1 SGHRS and CDR2 YFSETQ. The CDR3 runs 14 residues. In DNA form, the CDR3 reads TGCGCCAGCAGCCCGGACCCCGCGGGGACCACCGTGAACTTC. Residues: CASSPDPAGTTVNF.

The rearrangement uses TRBV7-2 and TRBJ1-4; D is possibly TRBD1 (6 bases). V was trimmed by 5 bases and J by 8 bases, leaving 15 bases between them. CDR1 and CDR2 from the germline V gene are SGHTA and FQGNSA. This CDR3 has 14 amino acids. CDR3 coding DNA: TGTGCCAGCAGCGCCACAGGGAGTGGGGAAAAACTGTTTTTT. Its protein is CASSATGSGEKLFF.

This chain links TRBV18 with TRBJ1-2; 10 bases are shared with TRBD1. This CDR3 comprises 15 residues. CDR1 and CDR2 from the germline V gene are KGHSH and LQKENI. V lost 1 base and J lost 7; bases outside the gene matches: 6. The CDR3 DNA reads TGTGCCAGCTCACCACTGGGGACAGGGGACACTGGCTACACCTTC. Translation gives CASSPLGTGDTGYTF.

A single count supports this clone. This chain links TRBV5-8 with TRBJ1-4, with D perhaps TRBD1 (5 bases). The CDR3 contains 13 residues. Germline CDR1 reads SGHTS; CDR2 reads YDEGEE. Trimming removed 5 bases at V and 7 bases at J, with 12 bases between. The CDR3 region has the DNA TGTGCCAGCAGGGTCGGGGGACTTGAAAAACTGTTTTTT. As protein: CASRVGGLEKLFF.

There are many counts of this clone. The V and J genes are TRBV4-1 and TRBJ1-2; D call uncertain. The CDR3 runs to 12 residues. Germline V lookup: CDR1 MGHRA, CDR2 YSYEKL. Between the trimmed V and J ends, which lost 6 bases and 8 bases, there was a span of 13 bases. CDR3 DNA sequence: TGCGCCAGCAGGAAAGACGGAGGGGGCTACACCTTC. Translation gives CASRKDGGGYTF.

The rearrangement uses TRBV27 and TRBJ2-2, with a tentative D call TRBD2 (6 bases). Germline V gene sequence: CDR1 MNHEY, CDR2 SMNVEV (reference sequence). V lost 0 bases and J lost 4, with 9 bases in between. The CDR3 is made up of 15 amino acids. CDR3 coding DNA: TGTGCCAGCAGTTTATCGGGCGGGGCCACCGGGGAGCTGTTTTTT. It translates to CASSLSGGATGELFF.

The chain is built from TRBV29-1 and TRBJ2-7, with TRBD1 matching over 8 bases. CDR3 length: 14 residues. V was clipped by 6 bases and J by 3 bases; unmatched bases: 10. CDR1 and CDR2 (germline): SQVTM, ANQGSEA. CDR3 sequence reads: CSVAGQGVSYEQYF. Written as DNA, the CDR3 is TGCAGCGTCGCCGGACAGGGTGTGAGCTACGAGCAGTACTTC.

CDR3: CASSFSGTHSNTGELFF. DNA for the CDR3: TGTGCCAGCAGCTTTAGCGGGACCCATTCGAACACCGGGGAGCTGTTTTTT. This chain uses TRBV11-2 with TRBJ2-2; TRBD2 matches 8 bases. CDR3 length equals 17 residues. Trimming at V came to 3 bases and at J to 0 bases, leaving 6 bases not matched to a gene. The germline gives CDR1 SGHAT, CDR2 FQNNGV.

To note about this clone: Other DNA sequences in the sample encode the same CDR3. The chain uses TRBV6-5 and TRBJ2-5, with D tentatively TRBD1 (5 bases). Germline CDR1 is MNHEY and CDR2 is SVGAGI. CDR3 length equals 12 residues. Trimming shortened V by 7 bases and J by 4 bases, and 10 bases separated the two germline ends. This chain's CDR3 is CASTQGGETQYF. Here the CDR3 DNA reads TGTGCCAGCACCCAGGGTGGAGAGACCCAGTACTTC.

The chain recombines TRBV9 with TRBJ1-2; no clear D. CDR3 length: 13 amino acids. V shed 4 bases and J shed 7 bases, with 14 bases lying between them. CDR1 is SGDLS, CDR2 YYNGEE, per germline. CDR3 sequence: CASSPGGVAGYTF. The CDR3 bases are TGTGCCAGCAGCCCTGGCGGGGTGGCTGGCTACACCTTC.

The V and J genes are TRBV9 and TRBJ1-2, with D unclear. Trimming pared 0 bases from V and 8 bases from J, leaving 11 bases between. The germline gives CDR1 SGDLS, CDR2 YYNGEE. The CDR3 contains 13 residues. In DNA form, the CDR3 reads TGTGCCAGCAGCGTAGCATTCGGCGGAGGCTACACCTTC. This gives the protein CASSVAFGGGYTF.

The chain uses TRBV12-3 or TRBV12-4 and TRBJ2-7; weak D call: TRBD2 (5 bases). CDR3 size: 12 residues. Trimming shortened V by 5 bases and J by 6 bases, and 11 bases separated the two germline ends. As DNA, the CDR3 is TGTGCCAGCAGTCGGACTTCGAGCGAGCAGTACTTC. Amino acids: CASSRTSSEQYF.